This T cell receptor (beta chain) came from a study of T cells in Graves' hyperthyroidism and ophthalmopathy. Notes on this clonotype: Its antigen is unknown.

The investigators amplified TCR beta CDR3 regions from RNA transcripts. HTBI primers were used for first-round RT-PCR of the TCR CDR3. Each CDR3 protein is one row after TCRdb ran MiXCR on the multiplex PCR reads. The sample contains roughly 200,000 distinct CDR3 sequences, roughly 17% of which appear only once. Findings and limits, study-wide: Blood also carried most thyroid clonotypes expanded above 0.001.

CDR3 length: 16 amino acids. CDR1 is PRHDT and CDR2 is FYEKMQ in the germline V gene (reference sequence). V was pared by 5 bases and J by 7 bases, with 21 bases between. This chain connects TRBV13 to TRBJ1-3; the D is unclear. This receptor was obtained from a woman between 45 and 65 years old with Graves' hyperthyroidism. Sequencing was done on a sample of blood. The CDR3, as DNA: TGTGCCAGCAGCCTAGAATCCAGCACGATAAGGAACACCATATATTTT. Translating gives CASSLESSTIRNTIYF.